Detailed here is one T cell receptor beta chain. No antigen is known for it. The CDR3 loop spans 16 amino acids. Germline CDR1 reads MDHEN; CDR2 reads SYDVKM. Trimming shortened V by 3 bases and J by 1 base, and 15 bases separated the two germline ends. This specimen belongs to a study of T-cell reconstitution after alpha-beta-depleted transplantation in children. Study observations and caveats: Two months or so post-transplant, alpha-beta T cells reportedly derived from several hundred expanded graft clones. Hyperexpanded clones declined; after one year, newly produced T cells mostly supplied diversity. The high TCRbeta diversity at day 60 in some patients came from surviving recipient T cells and thymic progenitors.

A library of TCRbeta sequences, prepared with unique molecular identifiers, was generated. TCRdb ran MiXCR on the PCR reads and lists one entry per CDR3 protein. The sample holds about 980,000 distinct CDR3 sequences, about 29% seen once. This chain joins TRBV28 and TRBJ2-5, with D maybe TRBD2 (6 bases). The receptor's source is a boy under two years old who had a stem cell transplant for SCID, so the T cells may come from the graft donor. The sequenced sample was PBMCs, mostly from graft donor cells, obtained 360 days after TCRalphabeta/CD19-depleted stem cell transplant. CDR3 residues: CASSLEGWIVQETQYF. The CDR3 nucleotides are TGTGCCAGCAGTTTGGAGGGTTGGATCGTCCAAGAGACCCAGTACTTC.